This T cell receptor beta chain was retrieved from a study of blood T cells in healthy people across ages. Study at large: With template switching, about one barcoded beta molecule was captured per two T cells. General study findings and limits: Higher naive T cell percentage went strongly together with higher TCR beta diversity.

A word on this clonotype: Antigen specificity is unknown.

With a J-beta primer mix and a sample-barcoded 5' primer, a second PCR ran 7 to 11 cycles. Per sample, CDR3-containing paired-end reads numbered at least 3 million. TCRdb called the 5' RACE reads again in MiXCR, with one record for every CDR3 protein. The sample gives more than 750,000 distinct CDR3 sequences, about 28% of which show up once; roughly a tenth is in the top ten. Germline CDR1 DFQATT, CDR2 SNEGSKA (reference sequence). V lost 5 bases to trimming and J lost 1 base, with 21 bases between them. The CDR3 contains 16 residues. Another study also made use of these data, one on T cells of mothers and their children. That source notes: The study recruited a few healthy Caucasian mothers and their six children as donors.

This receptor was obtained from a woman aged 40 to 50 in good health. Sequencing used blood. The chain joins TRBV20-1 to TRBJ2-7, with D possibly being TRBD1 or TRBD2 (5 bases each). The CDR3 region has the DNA TGCAGTGCTCAAGGGGTGGTCAAAGCGGATTCCTACGAGCAGTACTTC. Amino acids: CSAQGVVKADSYEQYF.